These 17 T cell receptor beta chains were all obtained from the same sample, sequenced in a study of Ad26.COV2.S vaccination and SARS-CoV-2 variants. Sequenced by immunoSEQ multiplex PCR; TCRdb stores in-frame clones only, minus some. This repertoire shows roughly 140,000 clones, 75% to 90% found once; its top ten account for 4% to 6%. This specimen consisted of peripheral blood, obtained after recovery from COVID-19. The receptors derive from a human donor who had recovered from COVID-19.

A remark on this clone: Distinct nucleotide sequences in the sample also encode this CDR3. V is TRBV28 and J is TRBJ2-7; maybe TRBD1 (5 bases). The V end was cut by 5 bases, the J end by 3 bases, with 5 bases between. The germline V gene has CDR1 MDHEN and CDR2 SYDVKM. This CDR3 comprises 11 residues. For the CDR3, the DNA is TGTGCCAGCAGTGACAGCTACGAGCAGTACTTC. This translates into CASSDSYEQYF.

V gene TRBV9 combines with J gene TRBJ1-6; D unresolved. Germline V gene data show CDR1 as SGDLS and CDR2 as YYNGEE. The CDR3 covers 13 residues. Trimming stripped 4 bases from V and 8 bases from J, with 10 bases between. The CDR3 DNA sequence: TGTGCCAGCAGCCCACGGTGGGATTCACCCCTCCACTTT. Protein: CASSPRWDSPLHF.

The rearrangement joins TRBV19 to TRBJ1-2; D gene uncertain. Trimming removed 4 bases from V and 2 bases from J, with 14 bases in between. The germline CDR1 and CDR2 sequences are LNHDA and SQIVND (reference sequence). The CDR3 is made up of 15 amino acids. This chain's CDR3 is CASSTRPDWNYGYTF. In nucleotides, the CDR3 is TGTGCCAGTAGTACCAGACCAGATTGGAACTATGGCTACACCTTC. The full variable domain, its missing parts supplied by reference TRBV19 and TRBJ1-2, is DGGITQSPKYLFRKEGQNVTLSCEQNLNHDAMYWYRQDPGQGLRLIYYSQIVNDFQKGDIAEGYSVSREKKESFPLTVTSAQKNPTAFYLCASSTRPDWNYGYTFGSGTRLTVV.

CDR3 amino acids: CASSREGQPQHF. DNA of the CDR3: TGTGCCAGCAGTAGAGAAGGTCAGCCCCAGCATTTT. The chain combines TRBV12-3 or TRBV12-4 with TRBJ1-5; no firm D call. V lost 5 bases, J lost 6 bases, and 8 bases lay in between. The CDR3 extends over 12 amino acids.

The genes are TRBV13 and TRBJ2-4; maybe TRBD1 (5 bases). This CDR3 comprises 13 residues. Germline CDR1 is PRHDT and CDR2 is FYEKMQ (reference sequence). V dropped 2 bases and J dropped 7 bases, with 9 bases sitting between them. As DNA, the CDR3 is TGTGCCAGCAGCTTACCAGGGATGAACATTCAGTACTTC. This translates into CASSLPGMNIQYF.

The chain uses TRBV9 and TRBJ2-1; D unresolved. The V gene lost 1 base and the J gene lost 7 bases, with 6 bases spanning the gap. Germline V lookup: CDR1 SGDLS, CDR2 YYNGEE. There are 12 residues in the CDR3. CDR3 amino acids: CASSVFENEQFF. CDR3 bases: TGTGCCAGCAGCGTATTTGAAAATGAGCAGTTCTTC.

V and J are TRBV3-1 (or the pseudogene TRBV3-2) and TRBJ2-5; TRBD2 might be the D (6 bases). V was clipped by 1 base and J by 1 base, with 13 bases between them. The germline V gene encodes CDR1 LGHDT and CDR2 YNNKEL (reference sequence). The CDR3 is made up of 16 amino acids. The CDR3 DNA reads as TGTGCCAGCAGCCAAGGCCCTAGCGCCCCCCAAGAGACCCAGTACTTC. Translation gives CASSQGPSAPQETQYF.

The chain recombines TRBV30 with TRBJ1-5, with D maybe TRBD1 (5 bases). CDR1 GTSNPN and CDR2 SVGIG come from the germline V gene (reference sequence). V shed 5 bases and J shed 2 bases, with 19 bases lying between them. The CDR3 has 16 residues. The CDR3 region is CAWGGGLGDGNQPQHF. The CDR3 region has the DNA TGTGCCTGGGGCGGGGGGTTGGGGGATGGCAATCAGCCCCAGCATTTT. Full variable domain (missing parts from reference TRBV30 and TRBJ1-5): SQTIHQWPATLVQPVGSPLSLECTVEGTSNPNLYWYRQAAGRGLQLLFYSVGIGQISSEVPQNLSASRPQDRQFILSSKKLLLSDSGFYLCAWGGGLGDGNQPQHFGDGTRLSIL.

The chain employs TRBV9 and TRBJ1-2, with D perhaps matching TRBD1 (6 bases). The CDR3 consists of 14 residues. Trimming pared 3 bases from V and 13 bases from J, leaving 22 bases between. Germline V gene data show CDR1 as SGDLS and CDR2 as YYNGEE. CDR3 sequence (DNA): TGTGCCAGCAGCGCCCAGTCCCGCAGACAGGTCTTCACCTTC. This translates into CASSAQSRRQVFTF.

CDR3 coding DNA: TGTGCCAGCAGGCAGACAGGGGGCGCGAATGGCTACACCTTC. This translates into CASRQTGGANGYTF. The V gene is TRBV28, the J gene TRBJ1-2; the match to TRBD1 covers 10 bases. The CDR3 covers 14 residues. CDR1 and CDR2 from the germline V gene are MDHEN and SYDVKM. V was pared by 6 bases and J by 6 bases, with 7 bases of the junction left unmatched.

V and J are TRBV7-2 and TRBJ2-1; the D is unclear. The CDR3 runs to 14 residues. V lost 1 base and J 0 bases, leaving 4 bases between the germline ends. CDR1 is SGHTA, CDR2 FQGNSA, per germline. The CDR3 DNA reads as TGTGCCAGCAGCTTAGGCAACTCCTACAATGAGCAGTTCTTC. This sequence encodes CASSLGNSYNEQFF.

This clone has only a few counts. The chain recombines TRBV6-5 with TRBJ2-7; 7 bases line up with TRBD1. J lost 6 bases, V lost 0 bases, and 5 bases had no gene match. Germline V gene data show CDR1 as MNHEY and CDR2 as SVGAGI. This CDR3 has 14 amino acids. For the CDR3, the DNA is TGTGCCAGCAGTTACTCAAGACAGGGCGGCGAGCAGTACTTC. It is translated as CASSYSRQGGEQYF.

The chain employs TRBV29-1 and TRBJ2-1, with TRBD2 as a possible D gene (5 bases). V gave up 6 bases and J gave up 6 bases, with 18 bases separating them. This CDR3 is built from 14 residues. CDR1 is SQVTM, CDR2 ANQGSEA, per germline. In DNA, the CDR3 is TGCAGCGTCGCTGGGAGACTCTCACCCAATGAGCAGTTCTTC. This translates into CSVAGRLSPNEQFF.

The rearrangement joins TRBV5-1 to TRBJ1-1; D call uncertain. The germline CDR1 and CDR2 sequences are SGHRS and YFSETQ. CDR3 size: 15 residues. Trimming took 0 bases from V and 0 from J, leaving 9 bases between them. CDR3 region: CASSLEGRVNTEAFF. DNA of the CDR3: TGCGCCAGCAGCTTGGAGGGTCGGGTGAACACTGAAGCTTTCTTT.

The rearrangement links TRBV29-1 to TRBJ1-2; TRBD1 might be the D (5 bases). V was trimmed by 0 bases and J by 4 bases, leaving 15 bases between them. In germline, CDR1 is SQVTM, CDR2 ANQGSEA. The CDR3 is made up of 15 amino acids. The DNA for the CDR3 is TGCAGCGTTGAAGATCGTCGGGGGTATGGCTATGGCTACACCTTC. It yields the protein CSVEDRRGYGYGYTF.

This clone was seen just once. V gene TRBV5-1 combines with J gene TRBJ2-7; the D gene is possibly TRBD2 (5 bases). Germline lookup yields CDR1 SGHRS and CDR2 YFSETQ. Trimming removed 0 bases from V and 5 bases from J, with 27 bases in between. The CDR3 is made up of 19 amino acids. The DNA for the CDR3 is TGCGCCAGCAGCTTGGGGGTTCGGGGTACCATAGGAATTCTCGACGAGCAGTACTTC. Translated: CASSLGVRGTIGILDEQYF.

The table lists this clone with a count of one. The rearrangement joins TRBV4-3 to TRBJ2-1; D call uncertain. The CDR3 sequence is 13 residues long. Germline values: CDR1 LGHNA, CDR2 YSLEER. Trimming left V 1 base short and J 9 bases short, with 10 bases between. CDR3: CASSQGLSREQFF. CDR3 DNA sequence: TGCGCCAGCAGCCAAGGGCTAAGTCGTGAGCAGTTCTTC.